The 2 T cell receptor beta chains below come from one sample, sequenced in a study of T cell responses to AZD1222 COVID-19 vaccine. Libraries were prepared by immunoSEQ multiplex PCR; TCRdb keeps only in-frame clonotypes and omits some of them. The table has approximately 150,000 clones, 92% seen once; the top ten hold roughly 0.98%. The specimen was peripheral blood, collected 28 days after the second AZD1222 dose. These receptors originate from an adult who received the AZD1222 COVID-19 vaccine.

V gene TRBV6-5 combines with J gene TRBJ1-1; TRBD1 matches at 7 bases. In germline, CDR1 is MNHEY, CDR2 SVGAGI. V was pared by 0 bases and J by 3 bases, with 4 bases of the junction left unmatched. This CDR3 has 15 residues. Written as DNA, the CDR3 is TGTGCCAGCAGTTACTCAGGGGGCGGGGACACTGAAGCTTTCTTT. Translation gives CASSYSGGGDTEAFF.

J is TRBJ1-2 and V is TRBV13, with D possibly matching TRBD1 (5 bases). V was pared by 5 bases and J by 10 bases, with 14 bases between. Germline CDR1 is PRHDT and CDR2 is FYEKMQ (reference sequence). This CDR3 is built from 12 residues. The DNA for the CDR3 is TGTGCCAGCAGCCGAGAGGGGAGGAACTACACCTTC. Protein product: CASSREGRNYTF. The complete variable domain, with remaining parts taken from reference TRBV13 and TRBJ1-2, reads AAGVIQSPRHLIKEKRETATLKCYPIPRHDTVYWYQQGPGQDPQFLISFYEKMQSDKGSIPDRFSAQQFSDYHSELNMSSLELGDSALYFCASSREGRNYTFGSGTRLTVV.